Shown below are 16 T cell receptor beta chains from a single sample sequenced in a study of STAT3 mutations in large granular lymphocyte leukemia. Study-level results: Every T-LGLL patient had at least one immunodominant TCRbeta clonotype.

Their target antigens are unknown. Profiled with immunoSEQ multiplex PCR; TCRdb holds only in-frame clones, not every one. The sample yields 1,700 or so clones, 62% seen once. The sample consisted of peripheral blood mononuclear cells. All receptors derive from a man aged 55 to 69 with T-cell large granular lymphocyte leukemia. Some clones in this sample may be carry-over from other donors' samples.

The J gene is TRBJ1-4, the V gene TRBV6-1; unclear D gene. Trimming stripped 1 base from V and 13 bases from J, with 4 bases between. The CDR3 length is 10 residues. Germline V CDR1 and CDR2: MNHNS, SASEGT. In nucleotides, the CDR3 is TGTGCCAGCAGTGAAGGGGCACTGTTTTTT. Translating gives CASSEGALFF.

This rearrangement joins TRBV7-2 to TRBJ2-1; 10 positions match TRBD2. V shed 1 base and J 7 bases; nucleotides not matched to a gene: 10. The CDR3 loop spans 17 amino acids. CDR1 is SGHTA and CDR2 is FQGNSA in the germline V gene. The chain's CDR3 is CASSLVWSGGARNEQFF. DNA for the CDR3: TGTGCCAGCAGCTTAGTATGGAGCGGGGGGGCCAGGAATGAGCAGTTCTTC.

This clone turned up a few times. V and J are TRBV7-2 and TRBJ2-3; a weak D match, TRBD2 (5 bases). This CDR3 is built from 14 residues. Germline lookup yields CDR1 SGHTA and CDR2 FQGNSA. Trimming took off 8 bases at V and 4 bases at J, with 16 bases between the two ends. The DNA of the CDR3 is TGTGCCAGCGGGGAGTACGGGCCCTCAGATACGCAGTATTTT. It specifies CASGEYGPSDTQYF.

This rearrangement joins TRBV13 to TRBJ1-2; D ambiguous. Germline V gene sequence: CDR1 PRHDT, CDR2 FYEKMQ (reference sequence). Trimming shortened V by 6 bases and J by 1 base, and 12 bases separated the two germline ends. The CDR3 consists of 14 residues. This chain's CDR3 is CASSGQPVNYGYTF. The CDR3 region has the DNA TGTGCCAGCAGTGGGCAGCCGGTTAACTATGGCTACACCTTC.

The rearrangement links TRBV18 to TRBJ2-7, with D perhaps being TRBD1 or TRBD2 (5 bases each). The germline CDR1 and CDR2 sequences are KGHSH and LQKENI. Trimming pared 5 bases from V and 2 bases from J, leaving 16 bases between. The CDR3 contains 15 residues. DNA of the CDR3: TGTGCCAGCTCATCAGGGACCGCGACTGCCTACGAGCAGTACTTC. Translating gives CASSSGTATAYEQYF.

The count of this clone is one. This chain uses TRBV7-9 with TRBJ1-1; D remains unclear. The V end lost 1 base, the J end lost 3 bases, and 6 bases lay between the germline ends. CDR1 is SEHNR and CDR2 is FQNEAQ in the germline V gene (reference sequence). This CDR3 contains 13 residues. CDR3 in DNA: TGTGCCAGCAGCTTAGAGGTGGACACTGAAGCTTTCTTT. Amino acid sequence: CASSLEVDTEAFF.

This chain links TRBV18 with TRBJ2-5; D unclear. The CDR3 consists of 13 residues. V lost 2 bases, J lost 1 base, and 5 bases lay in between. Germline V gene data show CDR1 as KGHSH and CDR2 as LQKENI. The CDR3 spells CASSPTGQETQYF. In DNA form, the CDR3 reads TGTGCCAGCTCACCAACGGGCCAAGAGACCCAGTACTTC. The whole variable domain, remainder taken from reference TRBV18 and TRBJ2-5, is NAGVMQNPRHLVRRRGQEARLRCSPMKGHSHVYWYRQLPEEGLKFMVYLQKENIIDESGMPKERFSAEFPKEGPSILRIQQVVRGDSAAYFCASSPTGQETQYFGPGTRLLVL.

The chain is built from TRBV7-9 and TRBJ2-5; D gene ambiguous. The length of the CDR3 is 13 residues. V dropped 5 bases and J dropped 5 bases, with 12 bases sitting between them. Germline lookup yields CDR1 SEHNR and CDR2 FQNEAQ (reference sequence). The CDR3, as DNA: TGTGCCAGCAGCCCACGAGGACCTGAGACCCAGTACTTC. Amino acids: CASSPRGPETQYF. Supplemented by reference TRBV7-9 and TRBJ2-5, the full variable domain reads DTGVSQNPRHKITKRGQNVTFRCDPISEHNRLYWYRQTLGQGPEFLTYFQNEAQLEKSRLLSDRFSAERPKGSFSTLEIQRTEQGDSAMYLCASSPRGPETQYFGPGTRLLVL.

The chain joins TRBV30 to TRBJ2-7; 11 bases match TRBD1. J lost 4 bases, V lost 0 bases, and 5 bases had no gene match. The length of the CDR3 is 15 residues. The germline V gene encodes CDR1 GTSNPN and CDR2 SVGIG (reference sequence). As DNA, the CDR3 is TGTGCCTGGAGTGTACGGACAGGGGGCCCGTACGAGCAGTACTTC. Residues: CAWSVRTGGPYEQYF.

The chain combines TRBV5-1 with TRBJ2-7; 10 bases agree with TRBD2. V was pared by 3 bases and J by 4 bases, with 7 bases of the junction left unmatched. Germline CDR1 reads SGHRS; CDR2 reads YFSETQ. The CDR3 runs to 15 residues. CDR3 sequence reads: CASSSERGGNYEQYF. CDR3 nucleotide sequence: TGCGCCAGCAGCTCAGAGCGGGGGGGCAATTACGAGCAGTACTTC.

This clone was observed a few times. For the CDR3, the DNA is TGTGCCAGCACCAGAGATAATTCACCCCTCCACTTT. This codes for CASTRDNSPLHF. The J gene is TRBJ1-6, the V gene TRBV6-6, with D unclear. This CDR3 comprises 12 residues. The germline V gene encodes CDR1 MNHNY and CDR2 SVGAGI (reference sequence). Trimming pared 7 bases from V and 5 bases from J, leaving 6 bases between.

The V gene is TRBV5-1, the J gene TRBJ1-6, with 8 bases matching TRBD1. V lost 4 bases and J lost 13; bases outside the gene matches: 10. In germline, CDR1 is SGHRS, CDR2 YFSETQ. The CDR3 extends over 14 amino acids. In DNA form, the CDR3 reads TGCGCCAGCAGCCCCGGACAGGGAGAATCGCCCCTCCACTTT. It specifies CASSPGQGESPLHF.

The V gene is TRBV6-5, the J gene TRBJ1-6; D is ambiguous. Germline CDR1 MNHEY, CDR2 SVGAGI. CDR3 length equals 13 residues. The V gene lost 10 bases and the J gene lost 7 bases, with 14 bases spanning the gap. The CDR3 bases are TGTGCCACGGCGGCAGGAGAAAATTCACCCCTCCACTTT. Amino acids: CATAAGENSPLHF.

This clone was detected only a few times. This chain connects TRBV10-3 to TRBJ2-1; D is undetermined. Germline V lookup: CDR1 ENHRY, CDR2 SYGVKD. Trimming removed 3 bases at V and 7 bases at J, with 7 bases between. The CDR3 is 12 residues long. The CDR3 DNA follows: TGTGCCATCAGTGACCCCGAGAATGAGCAGTTCTTC. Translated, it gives CAISDPENEQFF.

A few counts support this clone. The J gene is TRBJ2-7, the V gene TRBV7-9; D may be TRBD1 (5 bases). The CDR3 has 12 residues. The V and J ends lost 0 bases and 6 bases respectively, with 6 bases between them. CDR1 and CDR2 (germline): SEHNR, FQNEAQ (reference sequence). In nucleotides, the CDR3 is TGTGCCAGCAGCTTAGCCCAGGGCGAGCAGTACTTC. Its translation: CASSLAQGEQYF.

In nucleotides, the CDR3 is TGCAGCGTTGGCCGAGACAGTAACTATGGCTACACCTTC. Its translation: CSVGRDSNYGYTF. The rearrangement joins TRBV29-1 to TRBJ1-2, with D perhaps TRBD1 (5 bases). Trimming cost V 4 bases and J 1 base, with 10 bases left between them. Germline values: CDR1 SQVTM, CDR2 ANQGSEA. The CDR3 runs 13 residues.